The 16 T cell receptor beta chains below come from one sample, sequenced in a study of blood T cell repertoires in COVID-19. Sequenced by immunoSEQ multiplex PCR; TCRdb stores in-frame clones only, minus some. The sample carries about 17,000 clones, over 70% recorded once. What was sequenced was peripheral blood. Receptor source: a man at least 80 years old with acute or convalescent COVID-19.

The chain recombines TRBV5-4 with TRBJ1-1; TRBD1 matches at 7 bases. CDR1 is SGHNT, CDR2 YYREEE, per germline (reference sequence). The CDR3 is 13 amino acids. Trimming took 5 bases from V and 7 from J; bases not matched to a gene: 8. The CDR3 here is CASRSGGEGEAFF. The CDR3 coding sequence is TGTGCCAGCAGGTCAGGGGGTGAGGGTGAAGCTTTCTTT.

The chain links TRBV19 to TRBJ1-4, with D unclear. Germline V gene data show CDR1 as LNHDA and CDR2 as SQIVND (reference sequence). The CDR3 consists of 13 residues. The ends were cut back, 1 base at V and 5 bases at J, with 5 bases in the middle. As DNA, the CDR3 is TGTGCCAGTAGTATAGGTCAGAATGAAAAACTGTTTTTT. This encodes CASSIGQNEKLFF.

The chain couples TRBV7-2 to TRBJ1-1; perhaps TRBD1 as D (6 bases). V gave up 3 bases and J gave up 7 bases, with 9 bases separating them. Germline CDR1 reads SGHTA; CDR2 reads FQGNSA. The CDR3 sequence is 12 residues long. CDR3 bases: TGTGCCAGCAGCTTTTCGACAGGTGAAGCTTTCTTT. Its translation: CASSFSTGEAFF.

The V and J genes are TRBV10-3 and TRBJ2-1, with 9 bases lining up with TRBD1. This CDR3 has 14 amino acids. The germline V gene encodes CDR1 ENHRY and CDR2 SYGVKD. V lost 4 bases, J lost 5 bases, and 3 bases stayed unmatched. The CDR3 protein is CAISGQGGHNEQFF. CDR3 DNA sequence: TGTGCCATCAGTGGACAGGGGGGCCACAATGAGCAGTTCTTC.

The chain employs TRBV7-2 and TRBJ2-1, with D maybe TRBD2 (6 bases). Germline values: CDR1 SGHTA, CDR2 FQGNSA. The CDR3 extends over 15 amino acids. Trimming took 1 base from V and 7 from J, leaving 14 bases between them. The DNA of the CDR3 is TGTGCCAGCAGCTTAGATTCAGGGAGGAGAAATGAGCAGTTCTTC. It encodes CASSLDSGRRNEQFF. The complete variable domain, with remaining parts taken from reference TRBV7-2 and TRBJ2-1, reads GAGVSQSPSNKVTEKGKDVELRCDPISGHTALYWYRQSLGQGLEFLIYFQGNSAPDKSGLPSDRFSAERTGGSVSTLTIQRTQQEDSAVYLCASSLDSGRRNEQFFGPGTRLTVL.

This CDR3 reads CASSNSGDNEQFF. CDR3 DNA sequence: TGTGCCAGCAGCAATAGCGGGGACAATGAGCAGTTCTTC. The rearrangement joins TRBV7-8 to TRBJ2-1, with 8 positions matching TRBD2. CDR1 and CDR2 from the germline V gene are SGHVS and FQNEAQ. Losses at the gene ends were 5 bases for V and 5 bases for J; bases not matched to a gene: 2. This CDR3 region has 13 residues.

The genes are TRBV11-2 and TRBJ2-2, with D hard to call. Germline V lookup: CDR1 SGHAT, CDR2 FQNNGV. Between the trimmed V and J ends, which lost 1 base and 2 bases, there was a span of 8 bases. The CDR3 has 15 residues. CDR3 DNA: TGTGCCAGCAGCTTAGGAGCCCAAAACACCGGGGAGCTGTTTTTT. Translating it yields CASSLGAQNTGELFF.

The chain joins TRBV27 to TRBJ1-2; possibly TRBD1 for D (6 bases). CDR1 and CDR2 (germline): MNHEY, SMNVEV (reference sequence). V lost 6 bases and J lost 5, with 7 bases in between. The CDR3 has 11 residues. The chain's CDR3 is CASSRGYGYTF. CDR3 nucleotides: TGTGCCAGCAGCAGGGGATATGGCTACACCTTC.

The CDR3 sequence is CASSLGTGGTEAFF. CDR3 bases: TGTGCCAGCAGCTTGGGCACAGGGGGCACTGAAGCTTTCTTT. The chain combines TRBV5-4 with TRBJ1-1, with 8 bases matching TRBD1. The CDR3 length is 14 residues. With V trimmed by 0 bases and J by 4 bases, 2 bases remained unmatched. The germline gives CDR1 SGHNT, CDR2 YYREEE (reference sequence).

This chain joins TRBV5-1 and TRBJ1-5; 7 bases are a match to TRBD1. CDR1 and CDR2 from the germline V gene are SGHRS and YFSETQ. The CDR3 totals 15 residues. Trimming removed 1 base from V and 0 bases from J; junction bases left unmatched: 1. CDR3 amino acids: CASSLQGDSNQPQHF. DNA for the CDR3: TGCGCCAGCAGCTTGCAGGGGGATAGCAATCAGCCCCAGCATTTT.

DNA of the CDR3: TGTGCCAGCAGCTTCACTAGCGGGGGCAGGGATACGCAGTATTTT. It translates to CASSFTSGGRDTQYF. The J gene is TRBJ2-3, the V gene TRBV11-2, with TRBD2 matching over 11 bases. The CDR3 is 15 residues long. Per germline, CDR1 SGHAT and CDR2 FQNNGV. V lost 3 bases, J lost 6 bases, and 5 bases stayed unmatched.

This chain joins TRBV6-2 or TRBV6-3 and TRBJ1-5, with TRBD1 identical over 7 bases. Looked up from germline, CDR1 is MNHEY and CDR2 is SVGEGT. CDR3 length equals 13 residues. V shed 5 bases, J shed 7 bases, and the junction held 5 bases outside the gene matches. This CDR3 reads CASSTRTGQPQHF. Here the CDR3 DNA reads TGTGCCAGCAGTACTCGGACAGGCCAGCCCCAGCATTTT.

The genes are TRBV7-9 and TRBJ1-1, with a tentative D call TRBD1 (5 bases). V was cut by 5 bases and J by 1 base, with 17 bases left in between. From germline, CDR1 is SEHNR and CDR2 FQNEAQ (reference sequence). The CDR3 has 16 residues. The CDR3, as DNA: TGTGCCAGCAGCACTTACGGGGGTATGAAGAACACTGAAGCTTTCTTT. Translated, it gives CASSTYGGMKNTEAFF.

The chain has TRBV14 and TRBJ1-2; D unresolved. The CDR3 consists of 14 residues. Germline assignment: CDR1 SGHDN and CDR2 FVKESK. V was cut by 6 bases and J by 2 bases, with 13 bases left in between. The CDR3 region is CASSGQVTNYGYTF. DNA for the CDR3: TGTGCCAGCAGTGGGCAGGTCACCAACTATGGCTACACCTTC.

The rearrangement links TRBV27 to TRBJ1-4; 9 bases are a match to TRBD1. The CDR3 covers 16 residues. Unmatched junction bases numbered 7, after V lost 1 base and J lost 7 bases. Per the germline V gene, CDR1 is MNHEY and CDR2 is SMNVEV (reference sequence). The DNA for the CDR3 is TGTGCCAGCAGTTTATTGGGGACAGGGTCGTTTGAAAAACTGTTTTTT. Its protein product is CASSLLGTGSFEKLFF.

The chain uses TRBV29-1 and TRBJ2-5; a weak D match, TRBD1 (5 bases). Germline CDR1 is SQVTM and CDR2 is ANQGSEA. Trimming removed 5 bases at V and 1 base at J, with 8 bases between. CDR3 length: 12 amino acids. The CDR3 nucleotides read TGCAGCGTTACTGACAGCCAAGAGACCCAGTACTTC. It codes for CSVTDSQETQYF.